This T cell receptor (beta chain) was captured in a study of blood T cells in healthy people across ages. The study, taken as a whole, reports: Compared with aged donors, long-lived donors showed fewer expanded clones, suggesting selection.

As to this clonotype: Its matching antigen is unknown.

PCR was performed a second time for about 6 to 11 cycles using a sample-barcoded 5' primer and a J-beta primer mix. In TCRdb, the 5' RACE reads were re-called with MiXCR into one record per CDR3 protein. The table includes 600,000 to 900,000 distinct CDR3 sequences, 20% to 30% detected once. Germline CDR1 reads MNHEY; CDR2 reads SVGAGI. V shed 0 bases, J shed 1 base, and the junction held 8 bases outside the gene matches. This CDR3 comprises 18 residues. The data were also submitted as part of a second study, on T cells of mothers and their children.

The sequence derives from a boy aged 10-17 years in good health. The chain employs TRBV6-5 and TRBJ2-5; 10 bases are a match to TRBD1. The sample consisted of blood. The CDR3 region has the DNA TGTGCCAGCAGTTACTCGATTTTTAGGACAGGGGGCCAAGAGACCCAGTACTTC. Translated: CASSYSIFRTGGQETQYF.